These T cell receptor beta chains were read from a single sample in a study of T cells in Graves' hyperthyroidism and ophthalmopathy. In TCRdb, the multiplex PCR reads were re-called with MiXCR into one record per CDR3 protein. The sample shows about 300,000 distinct CDR3 sequences, approximately 17% of them seen only once. The sequenced sample consisted of blood. The receptors come from a man in his thirties or forties with Graves' hyperthyroidism. Both conserved end residues are part of each CDR3. A D gene is named only where the DNA matches it firmly. Expanded clones are given a class, and other clones once, few, many or no size at all.

j_gene: TRBJ1-4
abundance: -
len: 14
v_gene: TRBV15
d_gene: TRBD1
CDR3aa: CATSRGGGGEKLFF
CDR3nt: TGTGCCACCAGCAGAGGAGGGGGCGGTGAAAAACTGTTTTTT

j_gene: TRBJ2-1
abundance: many
len: 16
v_gene: TRBV11-2
d_gene: TRBD2
CDR3aa: CASSPRTSGRNDEQFF
CDR3nt: TGTGCCAGCAGCCCCCGGACTAGCGGGAGAAATGATGAGCAGTTCTTC

j_gene: TRBJ2-1
abundance: many
len: 15
v_gene: TRBV13
d_gene: TRBD2
CDR3aa: CASSLKVSGRGEQFF
CDR3nt: TGTGCCAGCAGCCTTAAGGTTAGCGGGAGAGGGGAGCAGTTCTTC

j_gene: TRBJ2-2
abundance: many
len: 12
v_gene: TRBV30
d_gene: -
CDR3aa: CAWSLGTGELFF
CDR3nt: TGTGCCTGGAGCCTGGGAACCGGGGAGCTGTTTTTT

j_gene: TRBJ2-7
abundance: many
len: 15
v_gene: TRBV11-2
d_gene: -
CDR3aa: CASSSTTEFSYEQYF
CDR3nt: TGTGCCAGCAGCTCAACGACAGAGTTCTCCTACGAGCAGTACTTC

j_gene: TRBJ2-7
abundance: many
len: 14
v_gene: TRBV18
d_gene: TRBD1
CDR3aa: CASSPGTEVYEQYF
CDR3nt: TGTGCCAGCTCACCAGGGACAGAGGTCTACGAGCAGTACTTC

j_gene: TRBJ1-2
abundance: many
len: 13
v_gene: TRBV6-1
d_gene: -
CDR3aa: CASSERELYGYTF
CDR3nt: TGTGCCAGCAGTGAAAGGGAACTCTATGGCTACACCTTC

j_gene: TRBJ2-3
abundance: few
len: 14
v_gene: TRBV20-1
d_gene: -
CDR3aa: CSAITSLSTDTQYF
CDR3nt: TGCAGTGCTATCACTAGCCTATCCACAGATACGCAGTATTTT

j_gene: TRBJ2-7
abundance: many
len: 15
v_gene: TRBV5-1
d_gene: TRBD1
CDR3aa: CASRPGQEIPYEQYF
CDR3nt: TGCGCCAGCCGCCCGGGACAGGAGATACCCTACGAGCAGTACTTC

j_gene: TRBJ2-7
abundance: -
len: 16
v_gene: TRBV2
d_gene: TRBD1
CDR3aa: CASSASLGQGIGEQYF
CDR3nt: TGTGCCAGCAGTGCCTCCCTGGGACAGGGAATTGGCGAGCAGTACTTC

j_gene: TRBJ1-3
abundance: -
len: 12
v_gene: TRBV30
d_gene: -
CDR3aa: CAWGTPGNTIYF
CDR3nt: TGTGCCTGGGGGACACCTGGAAACACCATATATTTT

j_gene: TRBJ2-7
abundance: -
len: 17
v_gene: TRBV19
d_gene: -
CDR3aa: CASSTGPTRVGVFEQYF
CDR3nt: TGTGCCAGTAGTACCGGACCCACCAGGGTAGGGGTCTTCGAGCAGTACTTC

j_gene: TRBJ2-7
abundance: many
len: 12
v_gene: TRBV29-1
d_gene: -
CDR3aa: CSVRYQGGEQYF
CDR3nt: TGCAGCGTTCGATACCAGGGGGGAGAGCAGTACTTC

j_gene: TRBJ2-5
abundance: -
len: 11
v_gene: TRBV30
d_gene: -
CDR3aa: CAWNFIETQYF
CDR3nt: TGTGCCTGGAACTTCATCGAGACCCAGTACTTC

j_gene: TRBJ1-2
abundance: -
len: 12
v_gene: TRBV6-2/TRBV6-3
d_gene: -
CDR3aa: CASSAYSYGYTF
CDR3nt: TGTGCCAGCAGTGCCTACTCCTATGGCTACACCTTC

j_gene: TRBJ1-4
abundance: many
len: 15
v_gene: TRBV2
d_gene: -
CDR3aa: CASTRAAAYNEKLFF
CDR3nt: TGTGCCAGCACACGGGCCGCTGCCTATAATGAAAAACTGTTTTTT

j_gene: TRBJ2-1
abundance: many
len: 15
v_gene: TRBV12-3/TRBV12-4
d_gene: -
CDR3aa: CASSPGDYPYNEQFF
CDR3nt: TGTGCCAGCAGTCCAGGGGACTACCCTTACAATGAGCAGTTCTTC

j_gene: TRBJ2-2
abundance: -
len: 14
v_gene: TRBV18
d_gene: -
CDR3aa: CASSPNVAPRELFF
CDR3nt: TGTGCCAGCTCACCTAACGTGGCCCCCCGGGAGCTGTTTTTT

j_gene: TRBJ1-5
abundance: few
len: 14
v_gene: TRBV12-3/TRBV12-4
d_gene: TRBD1
CDR3aa: CASSLDRDNQPQHF
CDR3nt: TGTGCCAGCAGCTTAGACAGGGACAATCAGCCCCAGCATTTT

j_gene: TRBJ2-7
abundance: many
len: 14
v_gene: TRBV18
d_gene: -
CDR3aa: CASSSTGPSYEQYF
CDR3nt: TGTGCCAGCTCAAGTACCGGGCCCTCCTACGAGCAGTACTTC

j_gene: TRBJ1-5
abundance: once
len: 13
v_gene: TRBV10-3
d_gene: -
CDR3aa: CAISGGFNQPQHF
CDR3nt: TGTGCCATCAGTGGGGGGTTCAATCAGCCCCAGCATTTT

j_gene: TRBJ2-1
abundance: many
len: 17
v_gene: TRBV11-1
d_gene: TRBD1
CDR3aa: CASSRQETGGVYNEQFF
CDR3nt: TGTGCCAGCAGCCGGCAAGAAACAGGGGGCGTCTACAATGAGCAGTTCTTC

j_gene: TRBJ2-1
abundance: many
len: 16
v_gene: TRBV5-1
d_gene: TRBD2
CDR3aa: CASSPQLAGDKGEQFF
CDR3nt: TGCGCCAGCAGCCCACAACTAGCGGGAGATAAGGGGGAGCAGTTCTTC

j_gene: TRBJ1-2
abundance: many
len: 14
v_gene: TRBV3-1
d_gene: -
CDR3aa: CASSQLIHRDGYTF
CDR3nt: TGTGCCAGCAGCCAATTAATACACAGGGACGGCTACACCTTC

j_gene: TRBJ1-1
abundance: many
len: 14
v_gene: TRBV12-3/TRBV12-4
d_gene: -
CDR3aa: CASSSLGQGNEAFF
CDR3nt: TGTGCCAGCAGTTCCCTGGGGCAGGGGAACGAAGCTTTCTTT

j_gene: TRBJ2-2
abundance: many
len: 17
v_gene: TRBV6-1
d_gene: TRBD2
CDR3aa: CASSSPRVAGGTGELFF
CDR3nt: TGTGCCAGCAGTTCCCCACGGGTAGCGGGGGGGACCGGGGAGCTGTTTTTT

j_gene: TRBJ2-3
abundance: -
len: 16
v_gene: TRBV29-1
d_gene: -
CDR3aa: CSVEGLRDKGTDTQYF
CDR3nt: TGCAGCGTTGAAGGCCTCCGGGACAAGGGCACAGATACGCAGTATTTT

j_gene: TRBJ1-6
abundance: -
len: 14
v_gene: TRBV27
d_gene: -
CDR3aa: CASSEARDNSPLHF
CDR3nt: TGTGCCAGCAGCGAGGCGCGGGATAATTCACCCCTCCACTTT

j_gene: TRBJ2-7
abundance: many
len: 15
v_gene: TRBV5-5
d_gene: TRBD2
CDR3aa: CASSPLRGGTYEQYF
CDR3nt: TGTGCCAGCAGCCCCCTTCGGGGGGGGACTTACGAGCAGTACTTC

j_gene: TRBJ2-3
abundance: many
len: 12
v_gene: TRBV13
d_gene: -
CDR3aa: CASSLREDTQYF
CDR3nt: TGTGCCAGCAGCTTAAGGGAGGATACGCAGTATTTT

j_gene: TRBJ2-2
abundance: -
len: 14
v_gene: TRBV20-1
d_gene: -
CDR3aa: CSATTGSIVRELFF
CDR3nt: TGCAGTGCCACCACAGGGTCCATCGTGAGGGAACTGTTTTTT

j_gene: TRBJ2-1
abundance: many
len: 15
v_gene: TRBV20-1
d_gene: -
CDR3aa: CSARTYGPTHNEQFF
CDR3nt: TGCAGTGCTAGAACATATGGCCCTACTCACAATGAGCAGTTCTTC

j_gene: TRBJ1-3
abundance: few
len: 17
v_gene: TRBV24-1
d_gene: -
CDR3aa: CATSESGGGPSGNTIYF
CDR3nt: TGTGCCACCAGTGAAAGCGGGGGGGGACCCTCTGGAAACACCATATATTTT

j_gene: TRBJ2-5
abundance: few
len: 17
v_gene: TRBV11-3
d_gene: TRBD2
CDR3aa: CASSLDGVAGVFKTQYF
CDR3nt: TGTGCCAGCAGCCTGGACGGGGTAGCGGGAGTTTTTAAGACCCAGTACTTC

j_gene: TRBJ2-3
abundance: many
len: 16
v_gene: TRBV5-1
d_gene: TRBD1
CDR3aa: CASSFMTGGRTDTQYF
CDR3nt: TGCGCCAGCAGCTTCATGACAGGGGGAAGGACAGATACGCAGTATTTT

j_gene: TRBJ1-1
abundance: -
len: 16
v_gene: TRBV19
d_gene: -
CDR3aa: CASSKNEYPGNTEAFF
CDR3nt: TGTGCCAGTAGTAAAAACGAGTACCCAGGGAACACTGAAGCTTTCTTT

j_gene: TRBJ2-1
abundance: few
len: 18
v_gene: TRBV20-1
d_gene: TRBD2
CDR3aa: CSARVLAGGPGTLDEQFF
CDR3nt: TGCAGTGCTAGAGTGCTAGCGGGAGGGCCTGGGACACTCGATGAGCAGTTCTTC

j_gene: TRBJ1-2
abundance: -
len: 14
v_gene: TRBV20-1
d_gene: -
CDR3aa: CSASPPGVDYGYTF
CDR3nt: TGCAGTGCTAGCCCCCCGGGGGTAGACTATGGCTACACCTTC

j_gene: TRBJ2-5
abundance: few
len: 15
v_gene: TRBV19
d_gene: TRBD2
CDR3aa: CASSRTGTNLETQYF
CDR3nt: TGTGCCAGTAGTAGGACCGGGACTAACTTAGAGACCCAGTACTTC

j_gene: TRBJ1-6
abundance: -
len: 15
v_gene: TRBV6-1
d_gene: TRBD1
CDR3aa: CASTQGQLDNSPLHF
CDR3nt: TGTGCCAGCACCCAGGGACAGTTAGATAATTCACCCCTCCACTTT